These 11 T cell receptor beta chains originate from one sample sequenced in a study of CD8+ T cells in alopecia areata (dated by TCRdb to the late 2010s). The protocol used for the library was the immunoSEQ multiplex PCR assay. RNA was extracted from all samples and reverse transcribed into cDNA, which served as template for TCR sequencing. TCRdb retrieved this table from immuneACCESS and kept in-frame rearrangements only. Not all clones are present; in checked studies, unresolved V genes account for under half, and no reason is known for the remainder. For this sample there are over 100,000 clones; 50% to 55% appear just once. The ten top clones hold 0.46% of the sample. The intended sense of this specimen's time point label: around 28 days on oral tofacitinib. In the paper's terms, the treatment or condition label means: oral pan-JAK inhibitor, 5-10 mg twice daily. This sample comprised CD4+ T cells sorted from blood, obtained at week 4, from a patient treated with tofacitinib. Receptor source: a human donor with alopecia areata.

In its sample, this clone was seen a few times. Here the CDR3 DNA reads TGCGCCAGCAGCTTGGGGCCAAAGGTGGAGCAGTTCTTC. Residues: CASSLGPKVEQFF. The genes are TRBV5-1 and TRBJ2-1, with D unresolved. This CDR3 spans 13 amino acids. With 0 bases removed from V and 10 bases from J, the gap between germline ends came to 11 bases. From germline, CDR1 is SGHRS and CDR2 YFSETQ.

The chain recombines TRBV10-3 with TRBJ2-3; 9 bases agree with TRBD1. V shed 6 bases and J 5 bases; nucleotides not matched to a gene: 6. The CDR3 length is 14 residues. Germline-derived CDR1 and CDR2 are ENHRY and SYGVKD. The chain's CDR3 is CAISSQGAVDTQYF. The CDR3 nucleotides are TGTGCCATCAGCTCACAGGGGGCTGTAGATACGCAGTATTTT.

This clone showed up just a few times. This chain connects TRBV29-1 to TRBJ2-7; 8 positions match TRBD2. V was clipped by 2 bases and J by 7 bases; unmatched bases: 7. This CDR3 has 13 residues. Germline V gives CDR1 SQVTM, CDR2 ANQGSEA. CDR3 sequence (DNA): TGCAGCGTTGAAAGAGCGGGAGAGGGGGAGCAGTACTTC. This gives the protein CSVERAGEGEQYF.

This clone was counted a few times. CDR3 DNA sequence: TGCGCCAGCAGCCAGTTCTCACAGAGGATTAATCAGCCCCAGCATTTT. Residues: CASSQFSQRINQPQHF. The rearrangement joins TRBV4-1 to TRBJ1-5; D is unresolved. CDR3 length: 16 residues. Looked up from germline, CDR1 is MGHRA and CDR2 is YSYEKL. V was pared by 3 bases and J by 4 bases, with 16 bases between.

This clone was picked up a small number of times. The genes are TRBV18 and TRBJ2-3; D gene uncertain. V lost 3 bases and J lost 1, with 8 bases in between. From germline, CDR1 is KGHSH and CDR2 LQKENI. CDR3 length: 14 residues. In nucleotides, the CDR3 is TGTGCCAGCTCACCTCACCAAGGCACAGATACGCAGTATTTT. Translating gives CASSPHQGTDTQYF.

Here the CDR3 DNA reads TGTGCCAGCAGCGTAGCAGGCTCCTCTGGGGCCAACGTCCTGACTTTC. Protein sequence: CASSVAGSSGANVLTF. V gene TRBV9 combines with J gene TRBJ2-6; no reliable D call. V was pared by 0 bases and J by 0 bases, with 7 bases between. CDR1 SGDLS and CDR2 YYNGEE come from the germline V gene. The CDR3 covers 16 residues.

V gene TRBV29-1 combines with J gene TRBJ1-1, with 9 bases identical to TRBD1. After removal of 6 bases from V and 3 bases from J, the junction contained 2 bases not matched to a gene. The CDR3 consists of 12 residues. Germline-derived CDR1 and CDR2 are SQVTM and ANQGSEA. CDR3 loop: CSVDRGHTEAFF. CDR3 coding DNA: TGCAGCGTGGACAGGGGACACACTGAAGCTTTCTTT.

This clone appeared once. The rearrangement links TRBV11-2 to TRBJ2-3; 7 bases are a match to TRBD2. The trim removed 6 bases at V and 3 bases at J, leaving 9 bases unmatched. CDR1 is SGHAT, CDR2 FQNNGV, per germline. The CDR3 runs to 15 residues. The CDR3 loop reads CASRSLGGGTDTQYF. In DNA form, the CDR3 reads TGTGCCAGCAGGTCCCTTGGGGGGGGGACAGATACGCAGTATTTT.

The rearrangement joins TRBV15 to TRBJ1-1; D unclear. The CDR3 loop spans 14 amino acids. Germline loops: CDR1 LNHNV, CDR2 YYDKDF (reference sequence). Trimming removed 0 bases from V and 4 bases from J, with 9 bases in between. The CDR3 DNA follows: TGTGCCACCAGCAGAGATGTAAAGGCCACTGAAGCTTTCTTT. Amino acids: CATSRDVKATEAFF.

V and J are TRBV2 and TRBJ1-4; D gene unclear. Per the germline V gene, CDR1 is SNHLY and CDR2 is FYNNEI. Deletions cut 8 bases from V and 7 bases from J, with 14 bases between. This CDR3 comprises 13 residues. The CDR3 nucleotides read TGTGCCAGCTCCCTTGAGAAGGTTGAAAAACTGTTTTTT. Protein: CASSLEKVEKLFF.

This clone was seen just once. This chain connects TRBV5-1 to TRBJ2-2; D is uncertain. Per germline, CDR1 SGHRS and CDR2 YFSETQ. Trimming took 6 bases from V and 1 from J, leaving 7 bases between them. The CDR3 length is 13 residues. CDR3 sequence: CASIGLNTGELFF. CDR3 DNA: TGCGCCAGCATTGGTCTGAACACCGGGGAGCTGTTTTTT.